These 30 T cell receptor beta chains originate from one sample sequenced in a study of CD4 T cells in relation to SARS-CoV-2 and coronaviruses. The unexposed donors gave CD4+ T cells in about 2010-2018, prior to COVID-19. The table came from immunoSEQ multiplex PCR; TCRdb's copy has only in-frame clones and leaves some out. The sample includes 65,000 or so clones, over 70% seen only once; the top ten take roughly 1.6%. The sequencing sample was made of memory CD4+ T cells from PBMCs. The receptors were gathered from a human donor in good health.

The chain has TRBV13 and TRBJ2-7, with 10 bases that match TRBD2. The CDR3 extends over 17 amino acids. Germline CDR1 and CDR2: PRHDT and FYEKMQ (reference sequence). V shed 2 bases and J 0 bases; nucleotides not matched to a gene: 7. Here the CDR3 DNA reads TGTGCCAGCAGCTTAAGGGCTAGCGGGAGTTTCTCCTACGAGCAGTACTTC. The encoded protein is CASSLRASGSFSYEQYF.

This chain uses TRBV9 with TRBJ2-6; D is unclear. V was shortened by 0 bases and J by 1 base, with 2 bases between the two germline ends. The CDR3 is 14 residues long. Germline V gene sequence: CDR1 SGDLS, CDR2 YYNGEE. CDR3 region: CASSVESGANVLTF. The CDR3, as DNA: TGTGCCAGCAGCGTAGAATCTGGGGCCAACGTCCTGACTTTC.

CDR3 DNA: TGCAGCGTTGAAGATCAGGGCGGTGGCACTGAAGCTTTCTTT. Amino acids: CSVEDQGGGTEAFF. The rearrangement joins TRBV29-1 to TRBJ1-1; possible D gene TRBD1, 5 bases. Germline V gene sequence: CDR1 SQVTM, CDR2 ANQGSEA. The CDR3 is 14 amino acids. Trimming pared 0 bases from V and 4 bases from J, leaving 12 bases between.

The chain carries TRBV14 and TRBJ2-5, with D unresolved. Germline V gene sequence: CDR1 SGHDN, CDR2 FVKESK. The CDR3 is 15 amino acids. The V end lost 1 base, the J end lost 7 bases, and 16 bases lay between the germline ends. The CDR3 DNA reads TGTGCCAGCAGCCAAGTCATGTTCGCCGCCGGGACCCAGTACTTC. Its protein product is CASSQVMFAAGTQYF.

The rearrangement uses TRBV2 and TRBJ1-2, with D possibly matching TRBD1 (5 bases). Trimming took 4 bases from V and 3 from J, leaving 12 bases between them. CDR1 is SNHLY, CDR2 FYNNEI, per germline. This CDR3 has 14 amino acids. CDR3 DNA: TGTGCCAGCAGTGTGGCAGGGTCTTACTATGGCTACACCTTC. Its protein is CASSVAGSYYGYTF.

The genes are TRBV4-2 and TRBJ2-3; no firm D call. V was cut by 1 base and J by 6 bases, with 5 bases left in between. Germline CDR1 reads LGHNA; CDR2 reads YNFKEQ. The CDR3 consists of 12 residues. The CDR3 region is CASSQVTDTQYF. CDR3 DNA: TGTGCCAGCAGCCAAGTCACGGATACGCAGTATTTT.

The chain recombines TRBV2 with TRBJ1-5; D gene uncertain. CDR3 length: 12 residues. CDR1 SNHLY and CDR2 FYNNEI come from the germline V gene. Trimming cost V 4 bases and J 0 bases, with 1 base left between them. CDR3 in DNA: TGTGCCAGCAGTGTTAGCAATCAGCCCCAGCATTTT. Protein sequence: CASSVSNQPQHF.

The chain carries TRBV7-8 and TRBJ2-1; D might be TRBD2 (7 bases). Germline CDR1 reads SGHVS; CDR2 reads FQNEAQ. V was trimmed by 2 bases and J by 4 bases, leaving 18 bases between them. This CDR3 spans 17 amino acids. In nucleotides, the CDR3 is TGTGCCAGCAGCTTATGGGGAGGGGGATCTGGGTACAATGAGCAGTTCTTC. It is translated as CASSLWGGGSGYNEQFF.

This clone was seen only once. V usage is TRBV3-1 (or the pseudogene TRBV3-2) and J usage is TRBJ1-4; possibly TRBD1 for D (6 bases). With 1 base removed from V and 8 bases from J, the gap between germline ends came to 17 bases. In germline, CDR1 is LGHDT, CDR2 YNNKEL (reference sequence). The CDR3 length is 16 residues. As DNA, the CDR3 is TGTGCCAGCAGCCAAGTTGGATTCCAGGGGCACGAAAAACTGTTTTTT. Translated, it gives CASSQVGFQGHEKLFF.

V is TRBV20-1 and J is TRBJ2-1, with no clear D. Per germline, CDR1 DFQATT and CDR2 SNEGSKA (reference sequence). The CDR3 covers 11 residues. V dropped 6 bases and J dropped 6 bases, with 9 bases sitting between them. The CDR3 region has the DNA TGCAGTGCGGAGACAACCAATGAGCAGTTCTTC. It yields the protein CSAETTNEQFF.

The chain has TRBV30 and TRBJ1-2; D gene ambiguous. V lost 4 bases to trimming and J lost 4 bases, with 16 bases between them. The germline CDR1 and CDR2 sequences are GTSNPN and SVGIG (reference sequence). The CDR3 runs to 14 residues. The CDR3 DNA reads as TGTGCCTGGACTAGGGTACGGCCGGTCTATGGCTACACCTTC. Protein: CAWTRVRPVYGYTF.

This sequence joins TRBV7-2 and TRBJ2-7, with D perhaps given as TRBD1 or TRBD2 (5 bases each). Trimming removed 0 bases from V and 2 bases from J, with 11 bases in between. The CDR3 covers 15 residues. From germline, CDR1 is SGHTA and CDR2 FQGNSA. CDR3 DNA: TGTGCCAGCAGCTTAGCGGGGACGGACACCTACGAGCAGTACTTC. This translates into CASSLAGTDTYEQYF.

This clone has only a few counts. The chain carries TRBV7-8 and TRBJ2-7; D is uncertain. There are 15 residues in the CDR3. Per the germline V gene, CDR1 is SGHVS and CDR2 is FQNEAQ. V shed 8 bases and J shed 6 bases, with 23 bases lying between them. The CDR3 sequence: CASHSKDGQGLEQYF. CDR3 sequence (DNA): TGTGCCAGCCACTCAAAGGACGGCCAAGGGCTCGAGCAGTACTTC.

The rearrangement uses TRBV7-3 and TRBJ2-2, with TRBD2 matching over 12 bases. Unmatched junction bases numbered 6, after V lost 4 bases and J lost 6 bases. CDR3 length: 16 residues. Germline V CDR1 and CDR2: SGHTA, FQGTGA. The CDR3 DNA reads TGTGCCAGCAGCTCACTAGCGGGAGGTCAGGCCGGGGAGCTGTTTTTT. Translated: CASSSLAGGQAGELFF. The full variable domain, rest sourced from reference TRBV7-3 and TRBJ2-2, is GAGVSQTPSNKVTEKGKYVELRCDPISGHTALYWYRQSLGQGPEFLIYFQGTGAADDSGLPNDRFFAVRPEGSVSTLKIQRTERGDSAVYLCASSSLAGGQAGELFFGEGSRLTVL.

The V gene is TRBV6-4, the J gene TRBJ2-2; 8 nucleotides line up with TRBD2. The CDR3 is 16 residues long. Germline V CDR1 and CDR2: MRHNA, SNTAGT. The J segment lost 4 bases and the V segment lost 2 bases, leaving 6 bases of the junction unmatched. In DNA form, the CDR3 reads TGTGCCAGCAGTGACGACGAGCGGGAGATCACCGGGGAGCTGTTTTTT. Protein product: CASSDDEREITGELFF.

This clone has just one count. The chain is built from TRBV6-5 and TRBJ1-3, with D unresolved. Per the germline V gene, CDR1 is MNHEY and CDR2 is SVGAGI. V shed 10 bases and J shed 0 bases, with 16 bases lying between them. The CDR3 has 15 amino acids. DNA for the CDR3: TGTGCCACGGGGTCAGTGGGATTCTCTGGAAACACCATATATTTT. It encodes CATGSVGFSGNTIYF.

This clone was found once. The chain combines TRBV4-1 with TRBJ2-1; 8 nucleotides line up with TRBD2. This CDR3 contains 16 residues. V trimming: 2 bases; J trimming: 4 bases; junction bases outside the gene matches: 7. The germline V gene has CDR1 MGHRA and CDR2 YSYEKL. CDR3 bases: TGCGCCAGCAGCCAAAGGACTAGCCGGATTTACAATGAGCAGTTCTTC. This gives the protein CASSQRTSRIYNEQFF.

The chain couples TRBV29-1 to TRBJ2-2; the D gene could be TRBD1 or TRBD2 (5 bases each). The V gene lost 7 bases and the J gene lost 1 base, with 13 bases spanning the gap. The CDR3 is made up of 14 amino acids. Germline-derived CDR1 and CDR2 are SQVTM and ANQGSEA. CDR3 region: CSGGDRLNTGELFF. The CDR3 coding sequence is TGCAGCGGTGGGGACCGATTGAACACCGGGGAGCTGTTTTTT.

The J gene is TRBJ1-2, the V gene TRBV28; 9 nucleotides match TRBD1. V was pared by 0 bases and J by 7 bases, with 9 bases of the junction left unmatched. Looked up from germline, CDR1 is MDHEN and CDR2 is SYDVKM. The CDR3 contains 16 residues. CDR3: CASSLWDRGELGGYTF. CDR3 bases: TGTGCCAGCAGTTTATGGGACAGGGGAGAGTTGGGTGGCTACACCTTC.

The rearrangement links TRBV10-1 to TRBJ2-5; D gene unclear. Germline-derived CDR1 and CDR2 are WNHNN and SYGVQD (reference sequence). The CDR3 is made up of 12 amino acids. Deletions cut 0 bases from V and 9 bases from J, with 8 bases between. The CDR3 loop reads CASSESGPAQYF. The CDR3 DNA reads as TGCGCCAGCAGTGAGTCAGGGCCGGCCCAGTACTTC.

This chain joins TRBV4-1 and TRBJ1-4; D gene ambiguous. Germline-derived CDR1 and CDR2 are MGHRA and YSYEKL. V was trimmed by 4 bases and J by 3 bases, leaving 12 bases between them. The CDR3 is 15 residues long. The CDR3 protein is CASSLGGGPNEKLFF. Here the CDR3 DNA reads TGCGCCAGCAGCCTGGGAGGCGGTCCTAATGAAAAACTGTTTTTT.

This sequence joins TRBV7-3 and TRBJ2-1, with TRBD1 matching 10 bases. The junction had 8 bases not matched to a gene; V was cut back by 6 bases and J by 15 bases. Germline lookup yields CDR1 SGHTA and CDR2 FQGTGA. This CDR3 spans 12 amino acids. CDR3 coding DNA: TGTGCCAGCAGGCCCGGGACAGGGGCTTGGTTCTTC. Residues: CASRPGTGAWFF.

The chain combines TRBV6-5 with TRBJ1-3; the D is unclear. The CDR3 covers 15 residues. The germline gives CDR1 MNHEY, CDR2 SVGAGI. The V end lost 5 bases, the J end lost 0 bases, and 11 bases lay between the germline ends. CDR3 in amino acids: CASSTEAFSGNTIYF. For the CDR3, the DNA is TGTGCCAGCAGTACGGAGGCGTTCTCTGGAAACACCATATATTTT.

The rearrangement links TRBV3-1 (or the pseudogene TRBV3-2) to TRBJ2-5, with 13 bases fitting TRBD2. Germline CDR1 and CDR2: LGHDT and YNNKEL (reference sequence). V shed 1 base and J 4 bases; nucleotides not matched to a gene: 3. The CDR3 contains 16 residues. This CDR3 reads CASSQARTSGRETQYF. The CDR3 DNA reads as TGTGCCAGCAGCCAAGCGCGGACTAGCGGGAGAGAGACCCAGTACTTC.

The rearrangement joins TRBV27 to TRBJ1-1, with D possibly being TRBD1 (6 bases). Trimming cost V 4 bases and J 3 bases, with 18 bases left between them. This CDR3 spans 16 amino acids. CDR1 and CDR2 from the germline V gene are MNHEY and SMNVEV (reference sequence). CDR3 loop: CASSSGDGGLDTEAFF. Here the CDR3 DNA reads TGTGCCAGCAGTTCGGGGGACGGGGGGCTGGACACTGAAGCTTTCTTT.

The chain uses TRBV5-1 and TRBJ2-1; a weak D match, TRBD2 (5 bases). The CDR3 consists of 15 residues. Trimming stripped 4 bases from V and 6 bases from J, with 17 bases between. In germline, CDR1 is SGHRS, CDR2 YFSETQ. CDR3 nucleotide sequence: TGCGCCAGCAGCCAGGACTTGTCCTGGTCCAATGAGCAGTTCTTC. Amino acids: CASSQDLSWSNEQFF.

The chain is built from TRBV28 and TRBJ1-2, with D possibly TRBD1 on 5 matching bases. The V gene lost 1 base and the J gene lost 5 bases, with 14 bases spanning the gap. The CDR3 runs to 15 residues. Germline V gene data show CDR1 as MDHEN and CDR2 as SYDVKM. The CDR3, as DNA: TGTGCCAGCAGTTTATTTCGCTGGGGGTCATATGGCTACACCTTC. Translated: CASSLFRWGSYGYTF.

The chain uses TRBV7-3 and TRBJ2-5; TRBD2 aligns across 8 bases. The V and J ends lost 1 base and 0 bases, in that order; junction bases with no gene match: 4. CDR3 length: 16 amino acids. CDR1 is SGHTA and CDR2 is FQGTGA in the germline V gene. Here the CDR3 reads CASSLNGGANQETQYF. The DNA of the CDR3 is TGTGCCAGCAGCTTAAACGGGGGGGCAAACCAAGAGACCCAGTACTTC.

This chain connects TRBV10-3 to TRBJ2-4; D is unresolved. V lost 0 bases and J lost 0, with 6 bases in between. Germline V gene data show CDR1 as ENHRY and CDR2 as SYGVKD. The CDR3 consists of 15 residues. Written as DNA, the CDR3 is TGTGCCATCAGTGAGTCCGACCTAGCCAAAAACATTCAGTACTTC. Translated: CAISESDLAKNIQYF.

The V call is TRBV28, the J call TRBJ1-2; 7 bases are a match to TRBD1. This CDR3 is built from 18 residues. V lost 2 bases, J lost 0 bases, and 12 bases stayed unmatched. In germline, CDR1 is MDHEN, CDR2 SYDVKM. In DNA form, the CDR3 reads TGTGCCAGCAGTTTAGATCGGACAGGTCGACTAACTAACTATGGCTACACCTTC. As protein: CASSLDRTGRLTNYGYTF.